This TCR beta chain was captured in a study of technical replicates of blood from a handful of donors. The method was immunoSEQ multiplex PCR; TCRdb's version includes in-frame clones alone and lacks a portion of them. The repertoire holds roughly 79,000 clones, 80% to 90% seen once, with roughly 4% in the top ten. The CDR3 is 11 amino acids. Germline CDR1 is SGHTA and CDR2 is FQGNSA. Trimming took off 4 bases at V and 10 bases at J, with 8 bases between the two ends. The chain employs TRBV7-2 and TRBJ2-1; D perhaps matches TRBD1 (5 bases). What was sequenced was PBMCs. This clonotype was obtained from a human donor in good health. Some clones in this sample may be carry-over from other donors' samples. CDR3 loop: CASSSGQEQFF. The DNA of the CDR3 is TGTGCCAGCAGCTCCGGACAAGAGCAGTTCTTC.